Shown below are 2 T cell receptor beta chains from a single sample sequenced in a study of T-cell memory formation after mild COVID-19. TCRdb reprocessed the 5' RACE reads via MiXCR and lists one record per CDR3 protein. The sample carries roughly 550,000 distinct CDR3 sequences, 20% recorded once. The sample consisted of PBMCs or a T cell subset sorted from them (not recorded which). The source of these receptors is an adult woman who had mild COVID-19 (a few samples of this study predate the infection). Cell type and time point are not known.

This clonotype was found a few times. The chain is built from TRBV7-6 and TRBJ2-1; the match to TRBD2 covers 12 bases. Trimming removed 1 base from V and 10 bases from J; junction bases left unmatched: 5. The CDR3 is 15 residues long. Germline assignment: CDR1 SGHVS and CDR2 FNYEAQ. This chain's CDR3 is CASSLGLGTSGEQFF. In DNA form, the CDR3 reads TGTGCCAGCAGCTTAGGACTTGGGACTAGCGGGGAGCAGTTCTTC. The full variable domain, rest sourced from reference TRBV7-6 and TRBJ2-1, is GAGVSQSPRYKVTKRGQDVALRCDPISGHVSLYWYRQALGQGPEFLTYFNYEAQQDKSGLPNDRFSAERPEGSISTLTIQRTEQRDSAMYRCASSLGLGTSGEQFFGPGTRLTVL.

Only a few counts were recorded for this clonotype. This chain joins TRBV11-2 and TRBJ2-7; D is perhaps TRBD1 (5 bases). Per germline, CDR1 SGHAT and CDR2 FQNNGV. The CDR3 loop spans 13 amino acids. Trimming took 0 bases from V and 6 from J, leaving 9 bases between them. In nucleotides, the CDR3 is TGTGCCAGCAGCTTAGAAGCCAGGGCCGAGCAGTACTTC. It specifies CASSLEARAEQYF.